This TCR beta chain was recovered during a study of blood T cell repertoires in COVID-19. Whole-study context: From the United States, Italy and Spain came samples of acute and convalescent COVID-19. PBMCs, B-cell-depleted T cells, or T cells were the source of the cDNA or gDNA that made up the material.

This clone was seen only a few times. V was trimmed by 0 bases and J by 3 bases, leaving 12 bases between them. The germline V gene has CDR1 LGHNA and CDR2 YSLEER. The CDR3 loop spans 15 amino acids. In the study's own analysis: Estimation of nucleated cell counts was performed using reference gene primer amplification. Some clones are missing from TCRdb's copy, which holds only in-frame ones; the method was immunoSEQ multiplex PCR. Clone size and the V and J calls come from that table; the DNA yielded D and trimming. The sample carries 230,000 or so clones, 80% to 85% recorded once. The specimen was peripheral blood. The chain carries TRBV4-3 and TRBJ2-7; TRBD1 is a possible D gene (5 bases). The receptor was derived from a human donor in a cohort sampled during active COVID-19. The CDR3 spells CASSQDTAGFYEQYF. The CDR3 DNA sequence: TGCGCCAGCAGCCAAGATACGGCAGGGTTCTACGAGCAGTACTTC.